This paragraph covers one T cell receptor beta chain sequence. Trimming removed 9 bases from V and 0 bases from J, with 9 bases in between. The V gene's germline CDR1 is LNHDA and CDR2 SQIVND (reference sequence). The CDR3 sequence is 14 residues long. This sample is drawn from a study of blood T cell repertoires in COVID-19. The protocol was immunoSEQ multiplex PCR, while the TCRdb copy is restricted to in-frame clones and leaves out a portion. The table records 100,000 to 150,000 clones, roughly 80% of them present only once. This clonotype was sampled from a man in his sixties with acute or convalescent COVID-19. This chain joins TRBV19 and TRBJ1-6; D is unclear. The sample comprised peripheral blood. The CDR3 DNA follows: TGTGCCAGCCCTCCTAGCTCCTATAATTCACCCCTCCACTTT. Translating it yields CASPPSSYNSPLHF. Looking up the rest from reference TRBV19 and TRBJ1-6 gives the full variable domain: DGGITQSPKYLFRKEGQNVTLSCEQNLNHDAMYWYRQDPGQGLRLIYYSQIVNDFQKGDIAEGYSVSREKKESFPLTVTSAQKNPTAFYLCASPPSSYNSPLHFGNGTRLTVT.